This TCR beta chain came from a study of T-cell memory formation after mild COVID-19. TCRdb re-analysed the 5' RACE reads in MiXCR, keeping a single row per CDR3 protein. In the table there are hundreds of thousands of distinct CDR3 sequences, about a fifth of which are singletons. The junction had 5 bases not matched to a gene; V was cut back by 3 bases and J by 5 bases. The CDR3 consists of 15 residues. Per the germline V gene, CDR1 is SGHTA and CDR2 is FQGTGA. The sample comprised PBMCs or a T cell subset sorted from them (not recorded which). The rearrangement joins TRBV7-3 to TRBJ1-1, with 11 bases that match TRBD1. The receptor comes from an adult woman who had mild COVID-19 (a few samples of this study predate the infection). Cell type and time point are not known. CDR3 bases: TGTGCCAGCAGCTTGGGACAGGGGGAGGATACTGAAGCTTTCTTT. The encoded protein is CASSLGQGEDTEAFF.